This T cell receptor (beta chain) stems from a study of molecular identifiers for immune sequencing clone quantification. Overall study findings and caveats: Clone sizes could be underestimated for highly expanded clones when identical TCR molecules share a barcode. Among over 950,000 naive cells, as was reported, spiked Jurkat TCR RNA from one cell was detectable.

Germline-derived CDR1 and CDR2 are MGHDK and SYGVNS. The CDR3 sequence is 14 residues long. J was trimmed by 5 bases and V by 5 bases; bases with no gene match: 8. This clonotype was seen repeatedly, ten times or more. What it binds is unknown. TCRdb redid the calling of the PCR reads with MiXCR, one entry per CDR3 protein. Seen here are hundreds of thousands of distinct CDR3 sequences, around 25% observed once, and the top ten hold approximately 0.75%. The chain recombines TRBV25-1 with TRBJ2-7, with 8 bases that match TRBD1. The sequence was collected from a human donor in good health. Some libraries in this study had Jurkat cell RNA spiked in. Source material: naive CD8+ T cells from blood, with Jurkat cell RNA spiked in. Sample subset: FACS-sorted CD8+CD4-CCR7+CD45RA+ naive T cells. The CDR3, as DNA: TGTGCCAGCAGTAGAGGACAGGGATGGGACGAGCAGTACTTC. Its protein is CASSRGQGWDEQYF.